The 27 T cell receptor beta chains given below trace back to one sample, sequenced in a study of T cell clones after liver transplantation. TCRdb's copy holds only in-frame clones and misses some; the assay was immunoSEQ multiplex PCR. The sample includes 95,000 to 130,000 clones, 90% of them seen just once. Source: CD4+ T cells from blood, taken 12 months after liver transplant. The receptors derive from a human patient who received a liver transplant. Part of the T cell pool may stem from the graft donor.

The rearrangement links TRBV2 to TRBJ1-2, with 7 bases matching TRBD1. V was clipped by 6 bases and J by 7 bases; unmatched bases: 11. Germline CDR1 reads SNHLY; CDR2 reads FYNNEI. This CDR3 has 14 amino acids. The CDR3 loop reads CASSLVDRAAGYTF. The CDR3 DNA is TGTGCCAGCAGCCTTGTAGACAGGGCTGCTGGCTACACCTTC.

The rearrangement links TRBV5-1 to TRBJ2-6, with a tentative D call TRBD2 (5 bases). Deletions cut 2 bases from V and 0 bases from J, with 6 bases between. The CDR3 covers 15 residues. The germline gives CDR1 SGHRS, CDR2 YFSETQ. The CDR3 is CASSFEGSGANVLTF. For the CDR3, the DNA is TGCGCCAGCAGCTTCGAGGGCTCTGGGGCCAACGTCCTGACTTTC.

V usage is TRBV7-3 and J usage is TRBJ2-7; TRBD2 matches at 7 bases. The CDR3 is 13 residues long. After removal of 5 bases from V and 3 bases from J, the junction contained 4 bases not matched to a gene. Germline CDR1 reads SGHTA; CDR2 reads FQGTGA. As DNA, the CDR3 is TGTGCCAGCAGCAAGAGCGGGAACTACGAGCAGTACTTC. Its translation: CASSKSGNYEQYF.

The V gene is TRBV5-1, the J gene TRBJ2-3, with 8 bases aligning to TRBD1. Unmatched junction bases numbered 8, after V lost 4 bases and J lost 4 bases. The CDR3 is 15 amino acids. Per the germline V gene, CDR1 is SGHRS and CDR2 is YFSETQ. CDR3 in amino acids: CASSPGTGSSDTQYF. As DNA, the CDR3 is TGCGCCAGCAGCCCCGGGACAGGTTCCTCAGATACGCAGTATTTT.

The CDR3 here is CASQGTSDFEQYF. The CDR3 bases are TGTGCCAGCCAAGGGACTAGCGATTTCGAGCAGTACTTC. The V and J genes are TRBV2 and TRBJ2-7; 10 bases align to TRBD2. V shed 8 bases and J 6 bases; nucleotides not matched to a gene: 7. The CDR3 contains 13 residues. The germline CDR1 and CDR2 sequences are SNHLY and FYNNEI.

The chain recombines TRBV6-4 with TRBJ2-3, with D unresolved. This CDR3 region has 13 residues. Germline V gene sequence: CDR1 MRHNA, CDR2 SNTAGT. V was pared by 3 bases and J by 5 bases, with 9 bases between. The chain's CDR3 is CASSELRGDTQYF. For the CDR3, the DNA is TGTGCCAGCAGTGAATTGAGAGGAGATACGCAGTATTTT.

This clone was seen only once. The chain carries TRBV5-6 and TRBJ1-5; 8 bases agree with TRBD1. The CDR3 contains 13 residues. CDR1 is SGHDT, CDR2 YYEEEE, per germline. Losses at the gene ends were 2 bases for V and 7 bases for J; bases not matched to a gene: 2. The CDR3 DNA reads TGTGCCAGCAGCTTACGACAGGGGCAGCCCCAGCATTTT. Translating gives CASSLRQGQPQHF.

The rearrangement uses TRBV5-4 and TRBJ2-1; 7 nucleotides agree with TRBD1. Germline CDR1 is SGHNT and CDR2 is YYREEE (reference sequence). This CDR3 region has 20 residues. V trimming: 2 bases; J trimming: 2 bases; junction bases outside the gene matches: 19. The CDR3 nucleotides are TGTGCCAGCAGCTTTTCTAACTTACAGGGGAATCGGCGAGCCTACAATGAGCAGTTCTTC. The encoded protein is CASSFSNLQGNRRAYNEQFF.

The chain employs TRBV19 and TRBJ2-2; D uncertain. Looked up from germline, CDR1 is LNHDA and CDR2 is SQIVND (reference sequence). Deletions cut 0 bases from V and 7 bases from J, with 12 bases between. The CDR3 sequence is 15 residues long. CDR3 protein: CASSIDPNRVGELFF. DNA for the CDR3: TGTGCCAGTAGTATAGATCCTAATCGGGTCGGGGAGCTGTTTTTT.

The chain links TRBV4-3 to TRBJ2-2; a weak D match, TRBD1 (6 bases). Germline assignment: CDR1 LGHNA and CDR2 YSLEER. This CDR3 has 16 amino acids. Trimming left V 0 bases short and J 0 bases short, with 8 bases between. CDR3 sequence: CASSQEGTTNTGELFF. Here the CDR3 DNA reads TGCGCCAGCAGCCAAGAAGGGACAACGAACACCGGGGAGCTGTTTTTT.

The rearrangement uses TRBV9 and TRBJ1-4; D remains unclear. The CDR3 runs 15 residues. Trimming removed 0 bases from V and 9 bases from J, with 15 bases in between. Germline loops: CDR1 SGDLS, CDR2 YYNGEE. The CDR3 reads CASSVAVDRDQKLFF. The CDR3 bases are TGTGCCAGCAGCGTAGCAGTTGACCGGGATCAAAAACTGTTTTTT.

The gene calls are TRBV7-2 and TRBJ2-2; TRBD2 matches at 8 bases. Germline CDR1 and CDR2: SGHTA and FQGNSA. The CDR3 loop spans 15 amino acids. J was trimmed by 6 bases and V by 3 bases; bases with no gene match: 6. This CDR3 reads CASSLGLVSPGELFF. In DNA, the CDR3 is TGTGCCAGCAGCTTGGGACTAGTTTCCCCCGGGGAGCTGTTTTTT.

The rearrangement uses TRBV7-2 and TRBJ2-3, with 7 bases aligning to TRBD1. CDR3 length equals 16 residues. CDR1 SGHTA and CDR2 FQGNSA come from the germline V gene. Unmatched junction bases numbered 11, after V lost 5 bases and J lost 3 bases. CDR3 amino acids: CASSHGQERKTDTQYF. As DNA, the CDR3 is TGTGCCAGCAGCCACGGACAGGAAAGAAAGACAGATACGCAGTATTTT.

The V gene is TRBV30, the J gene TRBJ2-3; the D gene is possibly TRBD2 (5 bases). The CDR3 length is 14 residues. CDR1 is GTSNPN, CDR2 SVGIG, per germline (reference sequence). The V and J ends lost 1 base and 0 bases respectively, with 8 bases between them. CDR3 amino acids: CAWSGGRSTDTQYF. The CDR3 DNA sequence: TGTGCCTGGAGTGGCGGGCGGAGCACAGATACGCAGTATTTT.

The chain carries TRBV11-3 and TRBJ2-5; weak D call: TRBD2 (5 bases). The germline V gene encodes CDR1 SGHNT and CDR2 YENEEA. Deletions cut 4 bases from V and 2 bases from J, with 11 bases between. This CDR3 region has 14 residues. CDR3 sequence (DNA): TGTGCCAGCAGCTCCGGCGGGCTTCAAGAGACCCAGTACTTC. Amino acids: CASSSGGLQETQYF. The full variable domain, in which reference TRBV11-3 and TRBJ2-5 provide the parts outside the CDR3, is EAGVVQSPRYKIIEKKQPVAFWCNPISGHNTLYWYLQNLGQGPELLIRYENEEAVDDSQLPKDRFSAERLKGVDSTLKIQPAELGDSAVYLCASSSGGLQETQYFGPGTRLLVL.

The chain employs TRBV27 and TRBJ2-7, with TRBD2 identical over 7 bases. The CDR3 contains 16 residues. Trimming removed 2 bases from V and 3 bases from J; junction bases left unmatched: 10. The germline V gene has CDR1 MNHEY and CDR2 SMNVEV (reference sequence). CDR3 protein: CASSLARTSGFYEQYF. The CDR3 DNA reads TGTGCCAGCAGTTTAGCAAGGACTAGTGGTTTCTACGAGCAGTACTTC.

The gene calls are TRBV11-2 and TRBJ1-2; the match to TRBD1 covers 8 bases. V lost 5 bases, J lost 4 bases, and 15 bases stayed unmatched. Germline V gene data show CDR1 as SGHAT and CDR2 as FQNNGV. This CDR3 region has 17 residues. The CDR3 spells CASSQSGGQGSVYGYTF. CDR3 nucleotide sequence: TGTGCCAGCAGCCAATCGGGCGGACAGGGATCTGTCTATGGCTACACCTTC.

The CDR3: CASSRGQEYGYTF. CDR3 sequence (DNA): TGTGCCAGCAGCCGGGGACAGGAGTATGGCTACACCTTC. J is TRBJ1-2 and V is TRBV7-9, with TRBD1 matching 8 bases. Germline V gene sequence: CDR1 SEHNR, CDR2 FQNEAQ (reference sequence). This CDR3 is built from 13 residues. Germline trimming cut 5 bases from V and 5 bases from J; bases unmatched to any gene: 4.

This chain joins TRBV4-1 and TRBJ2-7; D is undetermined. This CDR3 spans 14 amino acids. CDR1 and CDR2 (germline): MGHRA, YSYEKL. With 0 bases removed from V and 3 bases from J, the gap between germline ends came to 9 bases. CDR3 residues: CASSQEVDGYEQYF. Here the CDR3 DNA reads TGCGCCAGCAGCCAAGAGGTTGATGGCTACGAGCAGTACTTC.

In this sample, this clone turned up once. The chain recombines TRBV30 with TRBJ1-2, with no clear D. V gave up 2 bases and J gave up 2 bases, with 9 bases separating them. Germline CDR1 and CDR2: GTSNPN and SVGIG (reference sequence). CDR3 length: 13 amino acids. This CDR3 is CAWSRVRNYGYTF. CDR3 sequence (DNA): TGTGCCTGGAGTCGGGTTAGGAACTATGGCTACACCTTC. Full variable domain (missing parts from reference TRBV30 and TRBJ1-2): SQTIHQWPATLVQPVGSPLSLECTVEGTSNPNLYWYRQAAGRGLQLLFYSVGIGQISSEVPQNLSASRPQDRQFILSSKKLLLSDSGFYLCAWSRVRNYGYTFGSGTRLTVV.

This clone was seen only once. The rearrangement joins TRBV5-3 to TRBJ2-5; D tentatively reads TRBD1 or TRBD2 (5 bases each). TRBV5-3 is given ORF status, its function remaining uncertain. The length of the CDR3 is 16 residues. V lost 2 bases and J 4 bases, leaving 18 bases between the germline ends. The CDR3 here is CARSLTLRGCSETQYF. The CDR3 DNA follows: TGTGCCAGAAGCTTAACTCTCCGGGGCTGCTCAGAGACCCAGTACTTC.

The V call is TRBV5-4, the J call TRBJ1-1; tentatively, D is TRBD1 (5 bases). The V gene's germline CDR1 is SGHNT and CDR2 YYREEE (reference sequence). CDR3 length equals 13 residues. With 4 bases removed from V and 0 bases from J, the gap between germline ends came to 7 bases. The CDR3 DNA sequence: TGTGCCAGCAGCCGACAGATGAACACTGAAGCTTTCTTT. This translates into CASSRQMNTEAFF. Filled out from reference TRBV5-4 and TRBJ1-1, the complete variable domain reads ETGVTQSPTHLIKTRGQQVTLRCSSQSGHNTVSWYQQALGQGPQFIFQYYREEENGRGNFPPRFSGLQFPNYSSELNVNALELDDSALYLCASSRQMNTEAFFGQGTRLTVV.

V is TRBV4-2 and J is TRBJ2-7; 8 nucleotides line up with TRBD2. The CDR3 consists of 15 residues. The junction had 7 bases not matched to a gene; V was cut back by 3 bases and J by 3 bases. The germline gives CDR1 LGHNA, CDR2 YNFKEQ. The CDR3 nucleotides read TGTGCCAGCAGCCACTCAGCGGGAGCTAACTACGAGCAGTACTTC. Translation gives CASSHSAGANYEQYF.

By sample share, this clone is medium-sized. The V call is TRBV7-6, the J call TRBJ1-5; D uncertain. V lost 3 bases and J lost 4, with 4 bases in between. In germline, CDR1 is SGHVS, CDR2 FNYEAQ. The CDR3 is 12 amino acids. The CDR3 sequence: CASSFPNQPQHF. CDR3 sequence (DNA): TGTGCCAGCAGCTTTCCAAATCAGCCCCAGCATTTT. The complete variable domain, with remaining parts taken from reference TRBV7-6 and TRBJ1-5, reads GAGVSQSPRYKVTKRGQDVALRCDPISGHVSLYWYRQALGQGPEFLTYFNYEAQQDKSGLPNDRFSAERPEGSISTLTIQRTEQRDSAMYRCASSFPNQPQHFGDGTRLSIL.

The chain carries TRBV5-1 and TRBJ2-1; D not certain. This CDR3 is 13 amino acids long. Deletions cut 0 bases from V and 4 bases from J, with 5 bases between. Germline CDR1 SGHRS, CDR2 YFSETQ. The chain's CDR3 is CASSLDGYNEQFF. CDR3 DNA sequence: TGCGCCAGCAGCTTGGACGGATACAATGAGCAGTTCTTC. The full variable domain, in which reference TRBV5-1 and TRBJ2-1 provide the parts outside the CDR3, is KAGVTQTPRYLIKTRGQQVTLSCSPISGHRSVSWYQQTPGQGLQFLFEYFSETQRNKGNFPGRFSGRQFSNSRSEMNVSTLELGDSALYLCASSLDGYNEQFFGPGTRLTVL.

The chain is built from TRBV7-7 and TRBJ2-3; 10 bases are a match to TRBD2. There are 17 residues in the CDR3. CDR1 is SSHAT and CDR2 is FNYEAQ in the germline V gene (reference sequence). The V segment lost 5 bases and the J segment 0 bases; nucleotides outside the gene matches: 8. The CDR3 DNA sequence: TGTGCCAGCAGCGCCGGACTAGCGGAACAGAGCACAGATACGCAGTATTTT. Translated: CASSAGLAEQSTDTQYF. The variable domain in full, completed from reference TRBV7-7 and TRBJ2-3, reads GAGVSQSPRYKVTKRGQDVTLRCDPISSHATLYWYQQALGQGPEFLTYFNYEAQPDKSGLPSDRFSAERPEGSISTLTIQRTEQRDSAMYRCASSAGLAEQSTDTQYFGPGTRLTVL.

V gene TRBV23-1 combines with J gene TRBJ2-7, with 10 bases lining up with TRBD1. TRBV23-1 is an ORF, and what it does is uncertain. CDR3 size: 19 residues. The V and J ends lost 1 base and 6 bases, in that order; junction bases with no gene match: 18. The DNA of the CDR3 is TGCGCCAGCAGTCAATATAACCCCCCGGGGACAGGGGATCGTGCCGAGCAGTACTTC. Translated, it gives CASSQYNPPGTGDRAEQYF.